Listed below are T cell receptor beta chains from one sample, sequenced in a study of shared clonotypes between healthy human individuals. Profiled with immunoSEQ multiplex PCR; TCRdb holds only in-frame clones, not every one. The sample yields about 700,000 clones, 92% seen once. Sequences were obtained from naive CD8+ T cells sorted from blood. All receptors derive from a man between 25 and 39 years old in good health. Both conserved end residues are part of each CDR3. The order of the fields is CDR3 length, clone size, V gene, J gene, D gene, CDR3 protein, CDR3 DNA. The D gene is left open where the match is weak. Size is stated for part of the rows, as once, few or many counts, or as a class when the clone is expanded.

len: 16
abundance: once
v_gene: TRBV4-1
j_gene: TRBJ2-1
d_gene: TRBD2
CDR3aa: CASNGRTSGLGNEQFF
CDR3nt: TGCGCCAGCAACGGTCGGACTAGCGGGCTAGGAAATGAGCAGTTCTTC

len: 15
abundance: few
v_gene: TRBV4-1
j_gene: TRBJ1-4
d_gene: .
CDR3aa: CASSQVQGGNEKLFF
CDR3nt: TGCGCCAGCAGCCAAGTCCAGGGCGGGAATGAAAAACTGTTTTTT

len: 13
abundance: .
v_gene: TRBV5-1
j_gene: TRBJ1-2
d_gene: .
CDR3aa: CASSLSSSMGYTF
CDR3nt: TGCGCCAGCAGTTTGAGCTCCTCTATGGGCTACACCTTC

len: 15
abundance: .
v_gene: TRBV10-1
j_gene: TRBJ2-1
d_gene: .
CDR3aa: CASNGGRGSYNEQFF
CDR3nt: TGCGCCAGCAACGGGGGGCGAGGATCCTACAATGAGCAGTTCTTC

len: 14
abundance: .
v_gene: TRBV19
j_gene: TRBJ1-5
d_gene: .
CDR3aa: CASSPGPFYQPQHF
CDR3nt: TGTGCCAGTAGTCCGGGACCTTTCTATCAGCCCCAGCATTTT

len: 15
abundance: .
v_gene: TRBV14
j_gene: TRBJ2-7
d_gene: .
CDR3aa: CASSQAGLGPPEQYF
CDR3nt: TGTGCCAGCAGCCAAGCTGGGCTAGGACCGCCCGAGCAGTACTTC

len: 13
abundance: .
v_gene: TRBV7-2
j_gene: TRBJ2-7
d_gene: TRBD1
CDR3aa: CASRGQAHYEQYF
CDR3nt: TGTGCCAGCCGTGGACAGGCACATTACGAGCAGTACTTC

len: 12
abundance: once
v_gene: TRBV15
j_gene: TRBJ2-7
d_gene: TRBD1
CDR3aa: CATADRVHEQYF
CDR3nt: TGTGCCACCGCAGACAGGGTCCACGAGCAGTACTTC

len: 18
abundance: once
v_gene: TRBV28
j_gene: TRBJ1-1
d_gene: .
CDR3aa: CASSSDPGPLIENTEAFF
CDR3nt: TGTGCCAGCAGTTCGGACCCGGGTCCACTTATTGAGAACACTGAAGCTTTCTTT

len: 13
abundance: .
v_gene: TRBV27
j_gene: TRBJ2-1
d_gene: TRBD2
CDR3aa: CASGLALNNEQFF
CDR3nt: TGTGCCAGCGGACTAGCGCTGAACAATGAGCAGTTCTTC

len: 15
abundance: .
v_gene: TRBV4-3
j_gene: TRBJ2-7
d_gene: .
CDR3aa: CASSQDRSAGYEQYF
CDR3nt: TGCGCCAGCAGCCAAGACAGGTCTGCGGGCTACGAGCAGTACTTC

len: 13
abundance: .
v_gene: TRBV7-7
j_gene: TRBJ2-1
d_gene: .
CDR3aa: CARAETSYNEQFF
CDR3nt: TGTGCTCGCGCCGAGACCTCCTACAATGAGCAGTTCTTC

len: 16
abundance: .
v_gene: TRBV2
j_gene: TRBJ2-7
d_gene: TRBD1
CDR3aa: CASSDPGHRGSYEQYF
CDR3nt: TGTGCCAGCAGTGATCCCGGTCACAGGGGGTCCTACGAGCAGTACTTC

len: 14
abundance: .
v_gene: TRBV5-4
j_gene: TRBJ1-2
d_gene: .
CDR3aa: CASSPYGGFYGYTF
CDR3nt: TGTGCCAGCAGCCCCTACGGCGGGTTCTATGGCTACACCTTC

len: 16
abundance: once
v_gene: TRBV9
j_gene: TRBJ2-1
d_gene: TRBD2
CDR3aa: CASSVDKGGRANEQFF
CDR3nt: TGTGCCAGCAGCGTAGATAAGGGCGGGAGGGCCAATGAGCAGTTCTTC

len: 18
abundance: .
v_gene: TRBV21-1
j_gene: TRBJ2-6
d_gene: .
CDR3aa: CASSKLPNPAFGANVLTF
CDR3nt: TGTGCCAGCAGCAAATTACCAAATCCGGCGTTTGGGGCCAACGTCCTGACTTTC

len: 15
abundance: once
v_gene: TRBV5-1
j_gene: TRBJ2-1
d_gene: .
CDR3aa: CATSPGVPSYNEQFF
CDR3nt: TGCGCCACCTCCCCAGGGGTTCCATCTTACAATGAGCAGTTCTTC

len: 15
abundance: .
v_gene: TRBV6-6
j_gene: TRBJ2-3
d_gene: TRBD2
CDR3aa: CASSLLAGDTDTQYF
CDR3nt: TGTGCCAGCAGTCTACTAGCGGGAGACACAGATACGCAGTATTTT

len: 13
abundance: .
v_gene: TRBV4-1
j_gene: TRBJ1-5
d_gene: .
CDR3aa: CASSQVQGGPQHF
CDR3nt: TGCGCCAGCAGCCAAGTTCAAGGTGGGCCCCAGCATTTT

len: 15
abundance: once
v_gene: TRBV7-9
j_gene: TRBJ2-7
d_gene: TRBD2
CDR3aa: CASSLTSGASYEQYF
CDR3nt: TGTGCCAGCAGCCTGACTAGCGGGGCCTCCTACGAGCAGTACTTC

len: 12
abundance: .
v_gene: TRBV11-2
j_gene: TRBJ2-7
d_gene: .
CDR3aa: CASADVSYEQYF
CDR3nt: TGTGCCAGCGCGGACGTGTCCTACGAGCAGTACTTC

len: 15
abundance: .
v_gene: TRBV7-3
j_gene: TRBJ2-3
d_gene: .
CDR3aa: CASSLGGGSADTQYF
CDR3nt: TGTGCCAGCAGCTTAGGGGGCGGGAGCGCAGATACGCAGTATTTT

len: 17
abundance: .
v_gene: TRBV28
j_gene: TRBJ2-4
d_gene: TRBD1
CDR3aa: CASSPPGQRLAKNIQYF
CDR3nt: TGTGCCAGCAGTCCACCGGGACAGAGATTGGCCAAAAACATTCAGTACTTC

len: 13
abundance: .
v_gene: TRBV6-4
j_gene: TRBJ2-2
d_gene: .
CDR3aa: CASSVSNTGELFF
CDR3nt: TGTGCCAGCAGTGTCTCAAACACCGGGGAGCTGTTTTTT

len: 13
abundance: .
v_gene: TRBV5-1
j_gene: TRBJ2-3
d_gene: .
CDR3aa: CASRPESTDTQYF
CDR3nt: TGCGCCAGCAGACCGGAAAGCACAGATACGCAGTATTTT

len: 13
abundance: .
v_gene: TRBV5-1
j_gene: TRBJ2-1
d_gene: .
CDR3aa: CASSVGSYNEQFF
CDR3nt: TGCGCCAGCAGCGTAGGGTCCTACAATGAGCAGTTCTTC

len: 13
abundance: .
v_gene: TRBV5-5
j_gene: TRBJ1-2
d_gene: .
CDR3aa: CASGGGTNYGYTF
CDR3nt: TGTGCCAGCGGCGGGGGGACTAACTATGGCTACACCTTC

len: 12
abundance: .
v_gene: TRBV28
j_gene: TRBJ2-7
d_gene: .
CDR3aa: CASSSDRNEQYF
CDR3nt: TGTGCCAGCAGCTCAGACAGGAACGAGCAGTACTTC

len: 17
abundance: .
v_gene: TRBV14
j_gene: TRBJ2-1
d_gene: TRBD1
CDR3aa: CASSQMTGTGYYNEQFF
CDR3nt: TGTGCCAGCAGCCAGATGACCGGGACAGGATATTACAATGAGCAGTTCTTC

len: 12
abundance: .
v_gene: TRBV14
j_gene: TRBJ2-7
d_gene: .
CDR3aa: CASSGAEYEQYF
CDR3nt: TGTGCCAGCAGCGGGGCGGAGTACGAGCAGTACTTC

len: 14
abundance: .
v_gene: TRBV11-2
j_gene: TRBJ1-5
d_gene: TRBD1
CDR3aa: CASSLGTGGQPQHF
CDR3nt: TGTGCCAGCAGCTTAGGGACAGGCGGTCAGCCCCAGCATTTT

len: 10
abundance: .
v_gene: TRBV20-1
j_gene: TRBJ1-2
d_gene: .
CDR3aa: CSARDEGYTF
CDR3nt: TGCAGTGCTAGAGATGAGGGCTACACCTTC

len: 17
abundance: .
v_gene: TRBV6-4
j_gene: TRBJ2-3
d_gene: TRBD1
CDR3aa: CASSDSTGQGPTDTQYF
CDR3nt: TGTGCCAGCAGTGACTCGACGGGACAGGGACCCACAGATACGCAGTATTTT

len: 14
abundance: .
v_gene: TRBV5-6
j_gene: TRBJ1-4
d_gene: TRBD1
CDR3aa: CASSPRGRNEKLFF
CDR3nt: TGTGCCAGCAGCCCCAGGGGGCGCAATGAAAAACTGTTTTTT

len: 15
abundance: .
v_gene: TRBV9
j_gene: TRBJ2-2
d_gene: .
CDR3aa: CASSVASGFTGELFF
CDR3nt: TGTGCCAGCAGCGTAGCGTCGGGGTTCACCGGGGAGCTGTTTTTT

len: 17
abundance: .
v_gene: TRBV11-2
j_gene: TRBJ2-1
d_gene: TRBD2
CDR3aa: CASSLVDGPGGAREQFF
CDR3nt: TGTGCCAGCAGCTTAGTTGACGGCCCCGGGGGGGCGAGAGAGCAGTTCTTC

len: 17
abundance: .
v_gene: TRBV5-1
j_gene: TRBJ1-3
d_gene: .
CDR3aa: CASRSTRDPTPGNTIYF
CDR3nt: TGCGCCAGCAGATCAACCCGGGACCCAACACCAGGAAACACCATATATTTT

len: 13
abundance: .
v_gene: TRBV9
j_gene: TRBJ2-5
d_gene: .
CDR3aa: CASSVEGVETQYF
CDR3nt: TGTGCCAGCAGCGTAGAGGGGGTGGAGACCCAGTACTTC

len: 13
abundance: .
v_gene: TRBV18
j_gene: TRBJ2-3
d_gene: .
CDR3aa: CASSPMGADTQYF
CDR3nt: TGTGCCAGCTCACCAATGGGGGCGGATACGCAGTATTTT

len: 14
abundance: .
v_gene: TRBV30
j_gene: TRBJ1-5
d_gene: .
CDR3aa: CAWSTAQENQPQHF
CDR3nt: TGTGCCTGGAGTACGGCGCAAGAGAATCAGCCCCAGCATTTT

len: 11
abundance: .
v_gene: TRBV30
j_gene: TRBJ2-7
d_gene: .
CDR3aa: CAWSPNYEQYF
CDR3nt: TGTGCCTGGAGTCCGAACTACGAGCAGTACTTC

len: 15
abundance: once
v_gene: TRBV14
j_gene: TRBJ2-1
d_gene: .
CDR3aa: CASSQARSGYNEQFF
CDR3nt: TGTGCCAGCAGCCAAGCTAGATCGGGCTACAATGAGCAGTTCTTC

len: 17
abundance: .
v_gene: TRBV28
j_gene: TRBJ1-1
d_gene: .
CDR3aa: CASSSPRRREVNTEAFF
CDR3nt: TGTGCCAGCAGTTCCCCCCGCAGGCGAGAGGTGAACACTGAAGCTTTCTTT

len: 15
abundance: .
v_gene: TRBV4-3
j_gene: TRBJ2-1
d_gene: .
CDR3aa: CASSQFLDPYNEQFF
CDR3nt: TGCGCCAGCAGCCAATTTCTAGACCCCTACAATGAGCAGTTCTTC

len: 16
abundance: .
v_gene: TRBV18
j_gene: TRBJ2-6
d_gene: TRBD1
CDR3aa: CASSPFDRAGANVLTF
CDR3nt: TGTGCCAGCTCACCATTCGACAGGGCTGGGGCCAACGTCCTGACTTTC